Given below is one TCR beta chain in context. The source of the sample is a study of human T cells and chemical hapten exposure. Across the study: Patients, a majority of them female, were diagnosed with alopecia areata, totalis or universalis.

In the original analysis: Ranging from roughly 23,224 to 750,000, TCR counts per sample had a median value of around 100,000. TCRdb fed the RACE reads into MiXCR, producing one record per CDR3 protein. These V and J calls originate from TCRdb's pipeline instead of the authors' own analysis. This sample carries approximately 92,000 distinct CDR3 sequences, more than 9.5% of them seen once, and the ten largest clones take about 3%. The germline V and J ends were trimmed by 4 bases and 1 base, with 15 bases remaining between them. Germline CDR1 and CDR2: MGHDK and SYGVNS. The CDR3 spans 16 residues. This sample's time point: patch test 2, 6 weeks after DPC sensitization. Treatment: therapeutic diphenylcyclopropenone sensitization with weekly scalp DPC. Samples of blood were obtained prior to the application of each patch test. Participating donors were patients with alopecia, aged 18 to 70 years, considered appropriate candidates for DPC.

The chain combines TRBV25-1 with TRBJ2-3; D not resolved. The sequence came from a middle-aged woman with alopecia areata. Some clones in this sample may be carry-over from other donors' samples. Sequenced material: whole blood, taken in connection with sensitization to the hapten diphenylcyclopropenone (DPC). The CDR3, as DNA: TGTGCCAGCAGTGTCGACCAGCTTATCGGCACAGATACGCAGTATTTT. The encoded protein is CASSVDQLIGTDTQYF.